This TCR beta chain is from a study of cytomegalovirus exposure and HLA in healthy donors. PCR primers comprised 60 Vbeta and 13 Jbeta primers. Sequencing used immunoSEQ multiplex PCR; TCRdb keeps in-frame clones, though not all of them. In the table there are about 88,000 clones, approximately 79% of which are singletons. Notes on this clone: What it binds is unknown.

The CDR3 spans 15 residues. The germline V gene encodes CDR1 MGHRA and CDR2 YSYEKL. The junction had 5 bases not matched to a gene; V was cut back by 0 bases and J by 4 bases. Whole-study results and caveats: At a 0.05 false discovery rate, a later analysis found 16,951 TCR beta sequences to be associated with HLA alleles.

This sequence joins TRBV4-1 and TRBJ1-1; TRBD1 aligns across 7 bases. The sample was PBMCs. The receptor was isolated from a man younger than 45 in good health and CMV-seronegative. The DNA of the CDR3 is TGCGCCAGCAGCCAAGATCCAGGGGGACGCACTGAAGCTTTCTTT. Protein product: CASSQDPGGRTEAFF.